What follows describes a single T cell receptor beta chain. The antigen is unknown. These data originate in a study of CD4+ T cells in melanoma. Produced via immunoSEQ multiplex PCR; TCRdb's table is partial and in-frame only. The sample lists some 9,900 clones; 55% to 75% were seen once. General study findings and limits: CD8+ T cell, macrophage and B cell function reportedly correlated with neoantigen-specific CD4+ T cells. In melanoma, neoantigen-specific CD4+ T cells reportedly differed in differentiation state.

CDR1 and CDR2 (germline): LNHDA, SQIVND (reference sequence). V lost 7 bases to trimming and J lost 1 base; unmatched junction nucleotides: 13. This CDR3 is built from 17 residues. The chain carries TRBV19 and TRBJ1-2; 9 nucleotides align to TRBD1. Sequenced input: cells from a culture (not recorded whether cultured in vitro). The sequence derives from a human donor with melanoma. The CDR3 nucleotides read TGTGCCAGTAAAGATCAAAGGACAGGGGTATTTAACTATGGCTACACCTTC. Its translation is CASKDQRTGVFNYGYTF.